This T cell receptor (beta chain) stems from a study of metastatic and nonmetastatic thyroid tumors. Study background: Repertoires from malignant and benign thyroid patients were compared across blood and tumor or nodule tissue. The study's findings and limits: A significant increase in TCR beta diversity was reportedly seen in malignant thyroid tumors relative to benign nodules, in blood and tumor.

In the authors' methods: Clinicopathological groups of papillary thyroid cancer showed CDR3 differences that were used to build a distant-metastasis classifier. Through MiXCR, TCRdb re-clonotyped the PCR reads. What appears here as the V and J calls and clone size reflects TCRdb's work, not the paper's. The top ten clones hold around two fifths of a sample with 7,500 to 8,000 clones, around 28% of them seen once. Germline loops: CDR1 SGHAT, CDR2 FQNNGV. The germline V and J ends were trimmed by 1 base and 3 bases, with 12 bases remaining between them. CDR3 size: 15 residues. Of note for this clone: Its target is unknown.

Each patient went into thyroid surgery without having received any treatment. The sequence was obtained from a male donor with papillary thyroid cancer or a benign thyroid nodule (not recorded which). Some clones in this sample may be carry-over from other donors' samples. J is TRBJ1-2 and V is TRBV11-2; a weak D match, TRBD1 (6 bases). The sequencing sample was made of tumor tissue. The CDR3 bases are TGTGCCAGCAGCTTAGGGACAGCTGATTACTATGGCTACACCTTC. Its translation is CASSLGTADYYGYTF.